These 4 T cell receptor beta chains were all obtained from the same sample, sequenced in a study of OX40 agonist ivuxolimab in advanced cancers. Generated by immunoSEQ multiplex PCR, the TCRdb table keeps only in-frame clones and is missing some. The sample includes about 68,000 clones, 91% of them seen just once. Sequences were derived from CD4+ or CD8+ T cells sorted from blood, sampled in a trial of the OX40 agonist ivuxolimab. The receptor source for this set is an adult with an advanced solid tumor such as melanoma, head and neck, liver or kidney cancer.

The genes are TRBV5-1 and TRBJ1-3; TRBD1 agrees at 7 bases. Germline V gives CDR1 SGHRS, CDR2 YFSETQ. This CDR3 comprises 15 residues. V gave up 6 bases and J gave up 2 bases; unmatched junction bases: 8. The CDR3 spells CASTNTGAAGNTIYF. The DNA of the CDR3 is TGCGCCAGCACCAACACAGGGGCCGCTGGAAACACCATATATTTT.

The chain uses TRBV5-6 and TRBJ1-2; no clear D gene. Germline V gene lookup returns CDR1 SGHDT and CDR2 YYEEEE. V was shortened by 2 bases and J by 2 bases, with 7 bases between the two germline ends. CDR3 length equals 13 residues. The CDR3 nucleotides read TGTGCCAGCAGCTTATATTCCAACTATGGCTACACCTTC. Translated: CASSLYSNYGYTF.

This clone was detected only a few times. The chain employs TRBV6-6 and TRBJ2-7; D is uncertain. CDR3 size: 13 residues. V shed 6 bases and J shed 1 base, with 10 bases lying between them. Germline assignment: CDR1 MNHNY and CDR2 SVGAGI (reference sequence). The chain's CDR3 is CASSSFRSYEQYF. CDR3 DNA: TGTGCCAGCAGCTCCTTTCGATCCTACGAGCAGTACTTC.

The sample holds one count of this clone. The rearrangement links TRBV15 to TRBJ1-2; the match to TRBD1 covers 7 bases. Unmatched junction bases numbered 6, after V lost 6 bases and J lost 8 bases. Germline lookup yields CDR1 LNHNV and CDR2 YYDKDF (reference sequence). The CDR3 runs to 12 residues. CDR3 in DNA: TGTGCCACCAGTACAGGGGATCGGGGCTACACCTTC. Its protein product is CATSTGDRGYTF.